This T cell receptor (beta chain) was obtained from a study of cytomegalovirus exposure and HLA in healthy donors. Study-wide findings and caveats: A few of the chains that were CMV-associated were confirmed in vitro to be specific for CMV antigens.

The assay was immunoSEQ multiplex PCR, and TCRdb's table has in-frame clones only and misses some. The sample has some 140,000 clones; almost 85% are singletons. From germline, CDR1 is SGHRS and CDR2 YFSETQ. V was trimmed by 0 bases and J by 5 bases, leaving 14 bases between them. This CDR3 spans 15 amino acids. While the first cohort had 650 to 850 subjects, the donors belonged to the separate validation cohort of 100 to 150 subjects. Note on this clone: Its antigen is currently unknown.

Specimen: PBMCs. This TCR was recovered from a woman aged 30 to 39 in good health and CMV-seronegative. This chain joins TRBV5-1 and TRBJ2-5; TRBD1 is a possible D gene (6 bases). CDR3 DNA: TGCGCCAGCAGCTTGGAGGCAGGGGATATGGAGACCCAGTACTTC. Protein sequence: CASSLEAGDMETQYF.